The sequence of this T cell receptor (beta chain) was determined in a study of blood T cell repertoires in COVID-19 (dated by TCRdb to 2020 to 2022). Concerning the study at large: Samples from collaborators originated in the United States, Italy and Spain and spanned both the acute and convalescent phases of COVID-19. The material from the prospective study consisted of cDNA or gDNA derived from T cells, B-cell-depleted T cells, or PBMCs. Subjects who had been exposed to COVID-19, were actively infected with it, or had recovered from it provided the deeply sampled blood TCRbeta repertoires that made up the dataset. The repertoires were released in a freely available public database intended as a resource for research on the immune response to SARS-CoV-2. The samples were drawn from two sources: the first 160 participants of the ongoing ImmuneRACE study, and over 950 subjects contributed by 6 global collaborators. A de-identified subject ID, COVID-19 status, age in years and sex were almost always included in the sample metadata. Where available, HLA class I and class II types were taken from metadata supplied by the sample provider and were not determined by assay-based typing.

TCRbeta CDR3 regions were amplified from genomic DNA by means of the immunoSEQ Assay, a bias-controlled multiplex PCR. The original methods were these. The number of nucleated cells in each sample was estimated from the amplification of reference gene primers within the assay. To quantify the absolute abundance of each unique TCRbeta CDR3 rearrangement, sequence reads were collapsed and filtered. For each sample, productive Simpson clonality was calculated as the square root of Simpson's diversity index across productive rearrangements. TCRdb's version of the immuneACCESS table is confined to in-frame rearrangements and falls short of the full clone set. An unresolved V gene accounts for under half of the shortfall where checked; the remainder is of unknown origin. V and J calls plus clone size are reproduced from that table; the DNA served to infer D and trimming. The sample records about 98,000 clones, 91% of which are singletons. Of the sample, 3.5% to 4.5% is held by the ten largest clones.

The collaborating institutions used their own protocols to collect whole blood in K2EDTA tubes. For TCRbeta analysis, collaborators shipped samples as frozen whole blood, isolated PBMCs, or DNA extracted from either of those sample types. The full study reports these points: The quantity of clinical and demographic metadata differed by source and by participant and was supplied without curation.

With respect to this clone: No cognate antigen has been identified for it. No quality values exist for individual bases; no much larger clone is one base distant.

Sequenced material: peripheral blood. The receptor comes from a man aged 18 to 30 with acute or convalescent COVID-19.

The nucleotide sequence is TGTGCCAGCTCACGCGGGGCCTCCACGGATGAGCAGTTCTTC. Translated, this is CASSRGASTDEQFF. The V gene is TRBV18 and the J gene is TRBJ2-1, and TRBD2 may be the D gene, going by 6 matching bases. Its CDR3 holds 14 amino acids, cysteine through phenylalanine. This entry keeps only the CDR3 DNA: 42 bases, framed from base 1. CDR1 KGHSH and CDR2 LQKENI are derived from the germline V gene. Trimming at the junction amounts to 4 bases on V and 8 bases on J, and the germline ends lie 15 bases apart.